This T cell receptor (beta chain) was sequenced during a study of cytomegalovirus exposure and HLA in healthy donors. Germline-derived CDR1 and CDR2 are SGHRS and YFSETQ. This CDR3 has 14 residues. V shed 4 bases and J shed 5 bases, with 15 bases lying between them. The method was immunoSEQ multiplex PCR; TCRdb's version includes in-frame clones alone and lacks a portion of them. The repertoire holds approximately 270,000 clones, with 85% to 90% as singletons. This receptor was obtained from a woman aged 18 to 35 in good health and CMV-seronegative. Sample: PBMCs. This chain joins TRBV5-1 and TRBJ2-5; TRBD1 might be the D (6 bases). CDR3 protein: CASSVGTPRETQYF. The CDR3 DNA reads as TGCGCCAGCAGCGTCGGGACACCCCGGGAGACCCAGTACTTC.